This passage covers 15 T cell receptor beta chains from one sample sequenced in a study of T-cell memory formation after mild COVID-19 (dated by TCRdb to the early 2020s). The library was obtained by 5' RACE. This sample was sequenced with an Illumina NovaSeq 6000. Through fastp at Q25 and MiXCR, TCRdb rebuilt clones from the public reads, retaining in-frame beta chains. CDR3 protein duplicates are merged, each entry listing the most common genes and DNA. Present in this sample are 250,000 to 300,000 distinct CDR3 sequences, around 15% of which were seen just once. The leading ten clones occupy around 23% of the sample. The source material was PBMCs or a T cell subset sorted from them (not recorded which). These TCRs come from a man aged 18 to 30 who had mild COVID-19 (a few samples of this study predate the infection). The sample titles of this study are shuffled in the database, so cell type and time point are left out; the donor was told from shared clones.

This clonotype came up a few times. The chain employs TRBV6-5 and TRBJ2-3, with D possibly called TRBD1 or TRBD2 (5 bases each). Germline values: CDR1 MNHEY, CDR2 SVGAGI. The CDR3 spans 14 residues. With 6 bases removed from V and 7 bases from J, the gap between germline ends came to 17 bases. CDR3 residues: CASSSPRGSYTQYF. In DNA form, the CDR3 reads TGTGCCAGCAGCTCACCCCGGGGCAGCTATACGCAGTATTTT.

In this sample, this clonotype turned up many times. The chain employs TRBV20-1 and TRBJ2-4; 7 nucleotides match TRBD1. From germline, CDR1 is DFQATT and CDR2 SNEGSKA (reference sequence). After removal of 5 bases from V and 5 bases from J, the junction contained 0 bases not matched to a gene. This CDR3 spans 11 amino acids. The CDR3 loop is CSAGTENIQYF. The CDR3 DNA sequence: TGCAGTGCTGGGACAGAAAACATTCAGTACTTC.

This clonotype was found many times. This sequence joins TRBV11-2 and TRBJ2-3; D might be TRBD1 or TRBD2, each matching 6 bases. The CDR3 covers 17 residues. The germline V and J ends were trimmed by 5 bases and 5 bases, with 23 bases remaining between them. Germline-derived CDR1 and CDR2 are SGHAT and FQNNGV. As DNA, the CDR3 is TGTGCCAGCAGCCTCCAGTTTTCTAGGGGGGCGGAAGATACGCAGTATTTT. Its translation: CASSLQFSRGAEDTQYF.

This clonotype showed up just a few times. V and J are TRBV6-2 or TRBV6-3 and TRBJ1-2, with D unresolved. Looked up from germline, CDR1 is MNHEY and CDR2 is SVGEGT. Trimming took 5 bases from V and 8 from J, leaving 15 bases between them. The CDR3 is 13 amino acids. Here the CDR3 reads CASSRGKRGGYTF. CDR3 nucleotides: TGTGCCAGCAGTCGGGGTAAAAGAGGCGGCTACACCTTC.

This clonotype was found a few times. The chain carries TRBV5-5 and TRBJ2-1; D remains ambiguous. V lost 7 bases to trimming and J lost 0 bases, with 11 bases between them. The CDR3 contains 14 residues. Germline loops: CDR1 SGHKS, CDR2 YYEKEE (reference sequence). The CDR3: CASAIQSSYNEQFF. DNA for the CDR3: TGTGCCAGCGCGATACAGAGCTCCTACAATGAGCAGTTCTTC.

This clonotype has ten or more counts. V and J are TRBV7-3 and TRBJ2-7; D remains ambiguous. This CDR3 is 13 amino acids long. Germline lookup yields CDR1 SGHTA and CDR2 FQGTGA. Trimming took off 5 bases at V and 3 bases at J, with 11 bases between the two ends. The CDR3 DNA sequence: TGTGCCAGCAGCCTGTATGATTTCTACGAGCAGTACGTC. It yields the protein CASSLYDFYEQYV.

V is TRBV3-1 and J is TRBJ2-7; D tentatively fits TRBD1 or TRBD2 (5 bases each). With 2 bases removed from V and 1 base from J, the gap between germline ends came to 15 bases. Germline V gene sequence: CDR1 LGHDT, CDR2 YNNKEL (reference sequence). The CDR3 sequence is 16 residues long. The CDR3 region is CASSQQAGTASYEQYF. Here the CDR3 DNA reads TGTGCCAGCAGCCAACAAGCCGGGACGGCTTCCTACGAGCAGTACTTC.

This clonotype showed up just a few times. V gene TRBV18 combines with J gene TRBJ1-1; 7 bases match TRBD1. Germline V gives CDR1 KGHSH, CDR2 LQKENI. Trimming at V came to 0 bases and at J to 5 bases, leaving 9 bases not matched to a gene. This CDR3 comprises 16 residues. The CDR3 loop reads CASSPPNYEGATEAFF. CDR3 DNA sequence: TGTGCCAGCTCACCACCGAATTATGAGGGGGCGACTGAAGCTTTCTTT.

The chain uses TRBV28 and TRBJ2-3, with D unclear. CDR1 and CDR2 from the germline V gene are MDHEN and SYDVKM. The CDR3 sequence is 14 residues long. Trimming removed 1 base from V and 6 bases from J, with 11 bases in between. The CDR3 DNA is TGTGCCAGCAGTTTATCTACTGCTGAGGATACGCAGTATTTT. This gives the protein CASSLSTAEDTQYF.

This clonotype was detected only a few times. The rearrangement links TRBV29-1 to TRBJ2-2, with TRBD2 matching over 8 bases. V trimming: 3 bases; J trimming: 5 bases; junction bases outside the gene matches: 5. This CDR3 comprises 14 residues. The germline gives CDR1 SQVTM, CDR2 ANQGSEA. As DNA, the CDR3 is TGCAGCGTTGAGCTCGGGGGGGCGACCGGGGAGCTGTTTTTT. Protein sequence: CSVELGGATGELFF.

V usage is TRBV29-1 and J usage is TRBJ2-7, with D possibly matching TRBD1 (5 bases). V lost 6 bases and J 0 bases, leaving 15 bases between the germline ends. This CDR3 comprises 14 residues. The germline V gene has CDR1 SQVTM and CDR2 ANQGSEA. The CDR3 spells CSVIKGPSSYEQYF. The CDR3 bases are TGCAGCGTAATCAAGGGGCCAAGCTCCTACGAGCAGTACTTC.

The CDR3 loop reads CATSRGGAVYNEQFF. CDR3 bases: TGTGCCACCAGCAGAGGTGGCGCGGTATACAATGAGCAGTTCTTC. The chain combines TRBV15 with TRBJ2-1, with no clear D. V was shortened by 1 base and J by 4 bases, with 11 bases between the two germline ends. Germline loops: CDR1 LNHNV, CDR2 YYDKDF (reference sequence). The CDR3 loop spans 15 amino acids.

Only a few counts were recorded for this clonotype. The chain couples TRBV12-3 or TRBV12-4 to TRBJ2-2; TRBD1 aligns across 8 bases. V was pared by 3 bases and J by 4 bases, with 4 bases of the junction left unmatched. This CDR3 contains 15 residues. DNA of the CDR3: TGTGCCAGCAGTTTGACAGGGGCGGGCACCGGGGAGCTGTTTTTT. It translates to CASSLTGAGTGELFF.

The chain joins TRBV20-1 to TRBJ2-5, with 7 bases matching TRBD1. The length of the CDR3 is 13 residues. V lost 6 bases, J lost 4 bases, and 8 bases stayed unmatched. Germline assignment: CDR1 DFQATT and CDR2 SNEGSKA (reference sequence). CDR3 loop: CSAETGSGETQYF. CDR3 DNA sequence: TGCAGTGCCGAGACAGGGAGTGGAGAGACCCAGTACTTC.

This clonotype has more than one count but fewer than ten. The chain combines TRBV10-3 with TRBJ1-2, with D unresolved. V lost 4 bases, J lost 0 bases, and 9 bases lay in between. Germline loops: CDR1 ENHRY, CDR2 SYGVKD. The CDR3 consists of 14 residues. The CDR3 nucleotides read TGTGCCATCAGTGCGTCACAGACTAACTATGGCTACACCTTC. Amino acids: CAISASQTNYGYTF.